The entry that follows covers one T cell receptor beta chain sequence. It has no known antigen specificity. It has no much larger one-base neighbor in the sample; base qualities were not kept. This sample was taken from a study of T cell changes during pregnancy in multiple sclerosis (dated by TCRdb to about 2019). Notes on the research overall: The study looked at changes in the T cell repertoire across pregnancy in women with multiple sclerosis.

From V the trimming removes 5 bases and from J it removes 6 bases, while the gene matches leave 8 bases of the junction unaccounted for. The CDR3 sequence holds 15 residues, the cysteine and phenylalanine included. Of the read, only the CDR3 DNA is kept; its 45 bases are in frame from base 1. Reading the germline V gene gives CDR1 SGHNT and CDR2 YENEEA. Library preparation was by the immunoSEQ multiplex PCR assay. The immuneACCESS repertoire file appears here via TCRdb, limited to in-frame rearrangements. These files lack a portion of the clones; in checked studies, under half of the deficit traces to unresolved V genes, and the cause of the others is not known. The sample table holds roughly 120,000 clones, of which about 94% were seen once. The ten largest account for roughly 6.2% of the sample.

The input for sequencing was peripheral blood, taken before pregnancy. The rearrangement combines TRBV11-3 with TRBJ2-3, with 10 central nucleotides matching TRBD1. The source is a female donor with multiple sclerosis, enrolled in a pregnancy study. The DNA reads as follows: TGTGCCAGCAGCACGCGACAGGGGGCAGGTGATACGCAGTATTTT. Translated, it gives CASSTRQGAGDTQYF.